Presented here are 23 T cell receptor beta chains from one specimen sequenced in a study of blood T cell repertoires in COVID-19. Assay used: immunoSEQ multiplex PCR; TCRdb lists only in-frame clones, some missing. The sample has about 160,000 clones; about 85% are singletons. The specimen sequenced was peripheral blood. The receptors come from a middle-aged man with acute or convalescent COVID-19.

The rearrangement joins TRBV3-1 (or the pseudogene TRBV3-2) to TRBJ2-5; tentatively, D is TRBD2 (7 bases). This CDR3 spans 13 amino acids. Germline lookup yields CDR1 LGHDT and CDR2 YNNKEL (reference sequence). V lost 8 bases and J 9 bases, leaving 19 bases between the germline ends. The CDR3 protein is CASGGDGPGAQYF. The DNA of the CDR3 is TGTGCCAGCGGGGGGGACGGGCCAGGGGCCCAGTACTTC.

A remark on this clone: A junction end diverges from the germline sequence, so it may reflect a read error. The chain joins TRBV5-5 to TRBJ1-3, with unresolved D. The CDR3 consists of 12 residues. CDR1 SGHKS and CDR2 YYEKEE come from the germline V gene (reference sequence). The CDR3 nucleotides read TGTGCCCGCAGGCTCTATGGAAACACCATATATTTT. Its translation: CARRLYGNTIYF.

The rearrangement joins TRBV5-1 to TRBJ1-5; 9 positions match TRBD1. CDR3 size: 15 residues. Germline V gives CDR1 SGHRS, CDR2 YFSETQ. Trimming took 0 bases from V and 5 from J; bases not matched to a gene: 3. The CDR3: CASSLDGQGHQPQHF. The DNA for the CDR3 is TGCGCCAGCAGCTTGGATGGACAGGGGCATCAGCCCCAGCATTTT.

The V call is TRBV3-1 (or the pseudogene TRBV3-2), the J call TRBJ1-1; D remains unclear. Per the germline V gene, CDR1 is LGHDT and CDR2 is YNNKEL (reference sequence). The length of the CDR3 is 13 residues. Deletions cut 1 base from V and 5 bases from J, with 8 bases between. CDR3 in amino acids: CASSQGGLTEAFF. CDR3 DNA sequence: TGTGCCAGCAGCCAAGGCGGTTTGACTGAAGCTTTCTTT.

The rearrangement uses TRBV18 and TRBJ1-1; D is undetermined. The CDR3 totals 13 residues. V lost 4 bases and J lost 8, with 14 bases in between. Germline loops: CDR1 KGHSH, CDR2 LQKENI. The DNA of the CDR3 is TGTGCCAGCTCACTCCCCGGTGGGCGAGAAGCTTTCTTT. Protein sequence: CASSLPGGREAFF.

The chain links TRBV30 to TRBJ1-2, with no clear D. CDR3 length equals 12 residues. V lost 5 bases to trimming and J lost 0 bases, with 7 bases between them. The V gene's germline CDR1 is GTSNPN and CDR2 SVGIG (reference sequence). CDR3 amino acids: CAWDISNYGYTF. The CDR3 nucleotides read TGTGCCTGGGACATATCTAACTATGGCTACACCTTC.

A few counts support this clone. The chain recombines TRBV7-9 with TRBJ2-5; D is perhaps TRBD2 (5 bases). V was cut by 8 bases and J by 2 bases, with 6 bases left in between. Germline-derived CDR1 and CDR2 are SEHNR and FQNEAQ (reference sequence). The CDR3 extends over 11 amino acids. CDR3 DNA: TGTGCCAGCGGGGAGCAAGAGACCCAGTACTTC. This translates into CASGEQETQYF.

V usage is TRBV7-9 and J usage is TRBJ1-1; D gene uncertain. The CDR3 is made up of 14 amino acids. Trimming left V 4 bases short and J 0 bases short, with 9 bases between. CDR1 and CDR2 from the germline V gene are SEHNR and FQNEAQ (reference sequence). The CDR3 sequence: CASSSQNMNTEAFF. In DNA, the CDR3 is TGTGCCAGCAGCTCACAGAACATGAACACTGAAGCTTTCTTT.

The chain carries TRBV6-5 and TRBJ1-1; tentative D call: TRBD1 (5 bases). Trimming cost V 0 bases and J 4 bases, with 9 bases left between them. From germline, CDR1 is MNHEY and CDR2 SVGAGI. The CDR3 sequence is 14 residues long. The CDR3 nucleotides read TGTGCCAGCAGTTACTCGCAGGGCCCCACTGAAGCTTTCTTT. Its translation is CASSYSQGPTEAFF.

The rearrangement uses TRBV4-1 and TRBJ2-3, with D possibly matching TRBD2 (6 bases). Trimming took off 0 bases at V and 5 bases at J, with 18 bases between the two ends. This CDR3 has 17 amino acids. Germline V lookup: CDR1 MGHRA, CDR2 YSYEKL. In DNA, the CDR3 is TGCGCCAGCAGCCAAGAATCGGAAGGGCGAGCGGGAGATACGCAGTATTTT. It yields the protein CASSQESEGRAGDTQYF.

V usage is TRBV6-5 and J usage is TRBJ2-7; a possible D gene is TRBD1 (5 bases). Looked up from germline, CDR1 is MNHEY and CDR2 is SVGAGI. The CDR3 consists of 13 residues. V was pared by 6 bases and J by 1 base, with 10 bases between. The CDR3 is CASSLQGSYEQYF. The CDR3 nucleotides read TGTGCCAGCAGCCTTCAGGGTTCCTACGAGCAGTACTTC.

The genes are TRBV5-1 and TRBJ2-7; 8 positions match TRBD1. The CDR3 runs to 17 residues. Unmatched junction bases numbered 12, after V lost 2 bases and J lost 2 bases. The germline V gene has CDR1 SGHRS and CDR2 YFSETQ. Here the CDR3 DNA reads TGCGCCAGCAGCTTAGGGTCCGGACAGGGCACCGCCTACGAGCAGTACTTC. This gives the protein CASSLGSGQGTAYEQYF.

The chain has TRBV18 and TRBJ1-2, with D possibly matching TRBD1 (5 bases). Trimming cost V 3 bases and J 4 bases, with 9 bases left between them. Germline V gene data show CDR1 as KGHSH and CDR2 as LQKENI. This CDR3 is 13 amino acids long. DNA of the CDR3: TGTGCCAGCTCACCGTTAGACAGCTATGGCTACACCTTC. It encodes CASSPLDSYGYTF.

This chain joins TRBV29-1 and TRBJ2-4, with TRBD1 matching over 7 bases. V trimming: 6 bases; J trimming: 5 bases; junction bases outside the gene matches: 7. CDR1 SQVTM and CDR2 ANQGSEA come from the germline V gene. The CDR3 is 13 amino acids. The chain's CDR3 is CSVETGSENIQYF. The CDR3 DNA follows: TGCAGCGTCGAGACAGGGAGCGAAAACATTCAGTACTTC.

V and J are TRBV5-1 and TRBJ1-1; TRBD1 agrees at 8 bases. The CDR3 consists of 14 residues. CDR1 and CDR2 from the germline V gene are SGHRS and YFSETQ. The V and J ends lost 0 bases and 3 bases, in that order; junction bases with no gene match: 1. The CDR3 loop is CASSLATGDTEAFF. CDR3 DNA sequence: TGCGCCAGCAGCTTGGCGACAGGGGACACTGAAGCTTTCTTT.

V and J are TRBV6-5 and TRBJ1-2; 7 bases agree with TRBD1. The CDR3 extends over 13 amino acids. V was clipped by 10 bases and J by 1 base; unmatched bases: 6. Germline assignment: CDR1 MNHEY and CDR2 SVGAGI. The CDR3 is CATEGQFNYGYTF. CDR3 sequence (DNA): TGTGCCACCGAGGGACAGTTTAACTATGGCTACACCTTC.

V and J are TRBV2 and TRBJ1-2; D not certain. Germline V gene sequence: CDR1 SNHLY, CDR2 FYNNEI. The CDR3 covers 11 residues. Deletions cut 6 bases from V and 8 bases from J, with 10 bases between. CDR3 nucleotides: TGTGCCAGCAGGGGCAGAGAAGGCTACACCTTC. It is translated as CASRGREGYTF.

The chain couples TRBV20-1 to TRBJ2-5; maybe TRBD2 (5 bases). Trimming cost V 3 bases and J 5 bases, with 10 bases left between them. The CDR3 has 12 residues. Germline V gene data show CDR1 as DFQATT and CDR2 as SNEGSKA (reference sequence). Here the CDR3 DNA reads TGCAGTGCTAGTACGCCGGGGGAGACCCAGTACTTC. It specifies CSASTPGETQYF.

This chain uses TRBV6-2 or TRBV6-3 with TRBJ2-1, with a tentative D call TRBD2 (5 bases). The CDR3 is made up of 17 amino acids. Germline loops: CDR1 MNHEY, CDR2 SVGEGT. V was pared by 2 bases and J by 4 bases, with 18 bases between. The CDR3 nucleotides read TGTGCCAGCAGTTACCGCCCAAGGACTCCGGTTTACAATGAGCAGTTCTTC. This translates into CASSYRPRTPVYNEQFF.

The J gene is TRBJ1-3, the V gene TRBV5-1, with no clear D. The CDR3 runs 14 residues. The germline V gene encodes CDR1 SGHRS and CDR2 YFSETQ. The V end was cut by 4 bases, the J end by 4 bases, with 12 bases between. CDR3 region: CASSPALGGNTIYF. DNA for the CDR3: TGCGCCAGCAGCCCAGCGCTCGGGGGAAACACCATATATTTT. Drawing the rest from reference TRBV5-1 and TRBJ1-3, the complete variable domain is KAGVTQTPRYLIKTRGQQVTLSCSPISGHRSVSWYQQTPGQGLQFLFEYFSETQRNKGNFPGRFSGRQFSNSRSEMNVSTLELGDSALYLCASSPALGGNTIYFGEGSWLTVV.

This sequence joins TRBV6-5 and TRBJ1-6; D is perhaps TRBD1 (5 bases). The CDR3 is 15 residues long. Germline V lookup: CDR1 MNHEY, CDR2 SVGAGI. V lost 6 bases and J 8 bases, leaving 17 bases between the germline ends. In DNA, the CDR3 is TGTGCCAGCAGCCGGTCGGACCCCAGGGATTCACCCCTCCACTTT. The encoded protein is CASSRSDPRDSPLHF.

The gene calls are TRBV29-1 and TRBJ1-3; possible D gene TRBD1, 6 bases. The CDR3 is 13 residues long. Germline CDR1 reads SQVTM; CDR2 reads ANQGSEA. V was clipped by 7 bases and J by 0 bases, with 10 bases between them. The CDR3 region is CSAVDSSGNTIYF. CDR3 in DNA: TGCAGCGCTGTGGACAGCTCTGGAAACACCATATATTTT.

This chain links TRBV5-5 with TRBJ1-5; tentative D call: TRBD1 (6 bases). CDR1 and CDR2 (germline): SGHKS, YYEKEE (reference sequence). The V end lost 2 bases, the J end lost 5 bases, and 17 bases lay between the germline ends. CDR3 size: 16 residues. CDR3 loop: CASSFTGTSSYQPQHF. In DNA form, the CDR3 reads TGTGCCAGCAGCTTCACAGGGACTAGCTCCTATCAGCCCCAGCATTTT.